This TCR beta chain is from a study of beta chain features in type 1 diabetes. The whole isolated RNA underwent reverse transcription, so sequencing captured expressed TCRB transcripts. Profiling relied on immunoSEQ multiplex PCR, and the TCRdb table lists in-frame clones only, not all of them. The sample yields under 150,000 clones, 6.9% seen once. The germline V gene has CDR1 SEHNR and CDR2 FQNEAQ (reference sequence). V was clipped by 6 bases and J by 6 bases; unmatched bases: 12. CDR3 size: 15 residues. This clone came up many times. The chain carries TRBV7-9 and TRBJ2-3; 7 bases match TRBD2. Input material: central memory CD4+ T cells from blood. The sequence derives from a woman in her 30s in good health. The CDR3 bases are TGTGCCAGCAGGTCCGGGACTACCTCGAGCGATACGCAGTATTTT. It encodes CASRSGTTSSDTQYF.